These T cell receptor beta chains were read from a single sample in a study of T cells in localized non-small cell lung cancer. The table came from immunoSEQ multiplex PCR; TCRdb's copy has only in-frame clones and leaves some out. The sample consists of 30,000 to 40,000 clones, around 88% of them appearing once. Sequenced here: peripheral blood, sampled before any cancer treatment. Every receptor here comes from a man aged 35 to 70 with stage I lung adenocarcinoma. CDR3s include the opening cysteine and the closing phenylalanine or tryptophan. D genes are given only for firm matches. Part of the rows lack a size; the others show once, few, many or a class for expanded clones.

size	D	V	J	CDR3	DNA
-	-	TRBV15	TRBJ2-3	CATSRGGSRDTDTQYF	TGTGCCACCAGCAGAGGGGGGAGCCGGGATACAGATACGCAGTATTTT
-	TRBD1	TRBV14	TRBJ1-2	CASSRDPQGAEGYTF	TGTGCCAGCAGCCGAGACCCACAGGGGGCGGAGGGCTACACCTTC
-	-	TRBV5-6	TRBJ2-1	CASSWRGEQFF	TGTGCCAGCAGCTGGCGCGGGGAGCAGTTCTTC
-	-	TRBV5-1	TRBJ1-2	CASSLDAAGYTF	TGCGCCAGCAGTCTTGACGCAGCTGGCTACACCTTC
-	TRBD2	TRBV7-9	TRBJ2-3	CASSQEGVAGVKDTQYF	TGTGCCAGCAGCCAAGAAGGGGTAGCGGGAGTTAAAGATACGCAGTATTTT
-	-	TRBV6-1	TRBJ1-5	CASSPVGGQPQHF	TGTGCCAGCAGTCCTGTGGGGGGACAGCCCCAGCATTTT
once	-	TRBV7-2	TRBJ2-3	CASSLRGGSPLGDTQYF	TGTGCCAGCAGCTTGAGGGGGGGGTCCCCCCTTGGGGATACGCAGTATTTT
once	-	TRBV10-3	TRBJ1-4	CAISEILDKDMFF	TGTGCCATCAGTGAGATCCTGGACAAGGACATGTTTTTT
-	-	TRBV6-7	TRBJ2-7	CASTPGEQYF	TGTGCCAGCACTCCCGGAGAGCAGTACTTC
-	-	TRBV27	TRBJ2-2	CASSSRGGGTGELFF	TGTGCCAGCAGTTCGCGAGGGGGGGGCACCGGGGAGCTGTTTTTT
-	-	TRBV7-9	TRBJ2-2	CASSLPADTGELFF	TGTGCCAGCAGCTTACCAGCAGACACCGGGGAGCTGTTTTTT
-	TRBD1	TRBV5-4	TRBJ2-5	CASSWGTEETQYF	TGTGCCAGCAGCTGGGGGACAGAAGAGACCCAGTACTTC
-	-	TRBV28	TRBJ2-3	CASSSGLWDTQYF	TGTGCCAGCAGTTCTGGGTTATGGGATACGCAGTATTTT
-	-	TRBV6-6	TRBJ2-2	CASSLTGELFF	TGTGCCAGCAGTCTCACCGGGGAGCTGTTTTTT
-	-	TRBV5-1	TRBJ1-5	CASSLTASHQPQHF	TGCGCCAGCAGCCTAACGGCCAGCCATCAGCCCCAGCATTTT
-	-	TRBV7-9	TRBJ2-5	CASSPQETQYF	TGTGCCAGCAGCCCTCAAGAGACCCAGTACTTC
-	-	TRBV7-9	TRBJ2-1	CASSFIGERNEQFF	TGTGCCAGCAGCTTTATAGGGGAGAGAAATGAGCAGTTCTTC
-	-	TRBV6-1	TRBJ2-7	CASSDQHLGTYEQYF	TGTGCCAGCAGTGACCAGCACCTAGGGACCTACGAGCAGTACTTC
-	-	TRBV7-2	TRBJ2-1	CASSLWTDYNEQFF	TGTGCCAGCAGCTTATGGACAGATTACAATGAGCAGTTCTTC
-	-	TRBV7-9	TRBJ2-5	CASSPEVGRRKETQYF	TGTGCCAGCAGCCCCGAAGTGGGTCGGAGAAAAGAGACCCAGTACTTC
-	-	TRBV7-6	TRBJ2-1	CASSLVGNEQFF	TGTGCCAGCAGCTTAGTAGGCAATGAGCAGTTCTTC
-	-	TRBV5-1	TRBJ2-7	CASSEDRSNSYEQYF	TGCGCCAGCAGCGAGGACCGTAGTAACTCCTACGAGCAGTACTTC
-	TRBD2	TRBV6-5	TRBJ2-1	CASSLSGTSYNEQFF	TGTGCCAGCAGCCTTAGCGGGACCTCCTACAATGAGCAGTTCTTC
-	-	TRBV4-2	TRBJ2-1	CASSQDWGSYNEQFF	TGTGCCAGCAGCCAAGACTGGGGGTCCTACAATGAGCAGTTCTTC
-	TRBD2	TRBV9	TRBJ2-1	CASSVVGTSGMAYNEQFF	TGTGCCAGCAGCGTAGTCGGGACTAGCGGGATGGCCTACAATGAGCAGTTCTTC
-	TRBD2	TRBV9	TRBJ2-3	CASSVGVAGFTDTQYF	TGTGCCAGCAGCGTAGGGGTAGCGGGGTTCACAGATACGCAGTATTTT
-	-	TRBV19	TRBJ2-1	CASSPQAGHSYNEQFF	TGTGCCAGTAGCCCTCAAGCGGGACACTCCTACAATGAGCAGTTCTTC
-	-	TRBV27	TRBJ2-7	CASSFLGEDEQYF	TGTGCCAGCAGTTTCCTCGGGGAGGACGAGCAGTACTTC
-	-	TRBV29-1	TRBJ2-3	CSVNEGRGTDTQYF	TGCAGCGTTAACGAGGGTCGGGGCACAGATACGCAGTATTTT
-	-	TRBV7-6	TRBJ2-2	CASSPRPGGTGELFF	TGTGCCAGCAGCCCAAGGCCCGGTGGGACCGGGGAGCTGTTTTTT
-	-	TRBV18	TRBJ2-5	CASSPVRTETQYF	TGTGCCAGCTCACCTGTCCGGACGGAGACCCAGTACTTC
-	TRBD1	TRBV15	TRBJ2-7	CATSREAPGTGIYEQYF	TGTGCCACCAGCAGAGAAGCTCCCGGGACAGGGATCTACGAGCAGTACTTC
once	-	TRBV19	TRBJ2-7	CASSIVPNAYEQYF	TGTGCCAGTAGTATTGTCCCAAACGCCTACGAGCAGTACTTC
-	-	TRBV6-5	TRBJ2-2	CASRRGLTGELFF	TGTGCCAGCAGAAGGGGATTGACCGGGGAGCTGTTTTTT
-	TRBD2	TRBV11-3	TRBJ2-3	CASSFSGSGADTQYF	TGTGCCAGCAGCTTCTCAGGGAGCGGGGCAGATACGCAGTATTTT
-	TRBD1	TRBV27	TRBJ2-7	CASRTTLGTGKTYEQYF	TGTGCCAGCAGAACCACTTTGGGGACAGGGAAAACCTACGAGCAGTACTTC
-	-	TRBV21-1	TRBJ2-7	CASSKGKVAGAHEQYF	TGTGCCAGCAGCAAAGGAAAGGTAGCGGGAGCTCACGAGCAGTACTTC
-	-	TRBV10-3	TRBJ2-1	CAISESTGYNEQFF	TGTGCCATCAGTGAGTCGACGGGTTACAATGAGCAGTTCTTC
-	TRBD1	TRBV2	TRBJ2-3	CASRGQLPTDTQYF	TGTGCCAGCAGGGGACAGCTTCCCACAGATACGCAGTATTTT
-	-	TRBV4-3	TRBJ1-4	CASSQREGLGEKLFF	TGCGCCAGCAGCCAAAGGGAGGGTTTGGGTGAAAAACTGTTTTTT
-	-	TRBV9	TRBJ1-3	CASSGTAGSGNTIYF	TGTGCCAGCAGTGGGACGGCCGGTTCTGGAAACACCATATATTTT
once	TRBD1	TRBV11-1	TRBJ2-5	CASSSRGQKGETQYF	TGTGCCAGCAGCTCCCGGGGACAGAAGGGGGAGACCCAGTACTTC
-	-	TRBV28	TRBJ1-2	CASSFIDSVYGYTF	TGTGCCAGCAGTTTTATAGACAGTGTCTATGGCTACACCTTC
-	-	TRBV5-6	TRBJ1-5	CASSLSLRQPQHF	TGTGCCAGCAGCTTGTCGCTGCGGCAGCCCCAGCATTTT
-	TRBD2	TRBV29-1	TRBJ2-7	CSVEGGASGSSYEQYF	TGCAGCGTTGAGGGGGGGGCTAGCGGGAGCTCCTACGAGCAGTACTTC
-	-	TRBV6-1	TRBJ2-1	CASARELPAYNEQFF	TGTGCCAGCGCCCGGGAACTACCCGCCTACAATGAGCAGTTCTTC
-	-	TRBV6-5	TRBJ1-2	CASSYSAGIGYTF	TGTGCCAGCAGTTACTCGGCAGGGATTGGCTACACCTTC
-	-	TRBV5-1	TRBJ2-7	CASSSDIGSSYEQYF	TGCGCCAGCAGCTCAGACATTGGGAGCTCCTACGAGCAGTACTTC
-	-	TRBV13	TRBJ2-3	CASSLEWDQSLRPDTQYF	TGTGCCAGCAGCTTAGAGTGGGACCAAAGCCTAAGGCCGGATACGCAGTATTTT
few	-	TRBV19	TRBJ2-7	CASSIENSYEQYF	TGTGCCAGTAGTATAGAGAACAGCTACGAGCAGTACTTC
-	-	TRBV28	TRBJ1-4	CASLSTSYEKLFF	TGTGCCAGCCTGTCCACGTCCTATGAAAAACTGTTTTTT
few	-	TRBV21-1	TRBJ1-1	CALLGEAFF	TGTGCTCTATTAGGTGAAGCTTTCTTT